Here is one T cell receptor (beta chain) with its context. The assay was immunoSEQ multiplex PCR, and TCRdb's table has in-frame clones only and misses some. The table includes 150,000 to 200,000 clones, 87% detected once. These data are taken from a study of blood T cell repertoires in COVID-19. V dropped 3 bases and J dropped 5; count of bases not matched to a gene: 9. The V gene's germline CDR1 is SGHVS and CDR2 FQNEAQ. This CDR3 has 16 residues. This receptor was obtained from a woman in her seventies with COVID-19, enrolled during active disease. Sequencing was carried out using peripheral blood. The chain employs TRBV7-8 and TRBJ1-5, with 8 bases identical to TRBD1. DNA for the CDR3: TGTGCCAGCAGCTTCGGACAGGGCATCCAGTATCAGCCCCAGCATTTT. Its translation: CASSFGQGIQYQPQHF. The full variable domain, its missing parts supplied by reference TRBV7-8 and TRBJ1-5, is GAGVSQSPRYKVAKRGQDVALRCDPISGHVSLFWYQQALGQGPEFLTYFQNEAQLDKSGLPSDRFFAERPEGSVSTLKIQRTQQEDSAVYLCASSFGQGIQYQPQHFGDGTRLSIL.